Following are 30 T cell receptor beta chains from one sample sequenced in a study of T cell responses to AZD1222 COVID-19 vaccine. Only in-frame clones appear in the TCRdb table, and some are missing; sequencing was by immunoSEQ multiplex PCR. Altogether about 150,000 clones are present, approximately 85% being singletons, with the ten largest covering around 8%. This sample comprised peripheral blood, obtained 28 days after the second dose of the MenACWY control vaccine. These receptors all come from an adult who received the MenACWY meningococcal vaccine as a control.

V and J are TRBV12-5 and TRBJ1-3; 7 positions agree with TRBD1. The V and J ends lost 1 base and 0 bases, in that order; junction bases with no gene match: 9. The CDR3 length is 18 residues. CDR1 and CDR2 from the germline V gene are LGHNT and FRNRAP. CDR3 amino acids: CASGLETGRGFSGNTIYF. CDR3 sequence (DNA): TGTGCTAGTGGTTTGGAGACAGGGCGAGGCTTCTCTGGAAACACCATATATTTT.

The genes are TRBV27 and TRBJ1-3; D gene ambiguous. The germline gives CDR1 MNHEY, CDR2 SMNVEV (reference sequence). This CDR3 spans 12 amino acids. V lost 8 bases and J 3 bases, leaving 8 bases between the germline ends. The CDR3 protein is CASGQDGNTIYF. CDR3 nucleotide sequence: TGTGCCAGCGGTCAGGATGGAAACACCATATATTTT.

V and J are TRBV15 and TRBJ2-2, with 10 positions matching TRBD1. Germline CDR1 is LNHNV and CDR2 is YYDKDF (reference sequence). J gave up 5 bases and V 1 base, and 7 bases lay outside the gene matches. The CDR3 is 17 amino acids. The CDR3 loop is CATSRGRDRGLTGELFF. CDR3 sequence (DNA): TGTGCCACCAGCAGAGGGCGAGACAGGGGGCTTACCGGGGAGCTGTTTTTT.

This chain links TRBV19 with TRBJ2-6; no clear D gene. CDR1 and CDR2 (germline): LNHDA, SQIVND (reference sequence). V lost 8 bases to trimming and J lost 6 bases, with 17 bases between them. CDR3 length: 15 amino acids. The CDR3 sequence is CASEARLVEANVLTF. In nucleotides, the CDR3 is TGTGCCAGTGAAGCCCGACTGGTGGAGGCCAACGTCCTGACTTTC.

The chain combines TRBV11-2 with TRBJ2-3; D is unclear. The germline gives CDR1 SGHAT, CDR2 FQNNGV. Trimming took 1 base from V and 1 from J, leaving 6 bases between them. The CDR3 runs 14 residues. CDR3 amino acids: CASSLGLGTDTQYF. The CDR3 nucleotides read TGTGCCAGCAGCTTAGGGCTGGGCACAGATACGCAGTATTTT.

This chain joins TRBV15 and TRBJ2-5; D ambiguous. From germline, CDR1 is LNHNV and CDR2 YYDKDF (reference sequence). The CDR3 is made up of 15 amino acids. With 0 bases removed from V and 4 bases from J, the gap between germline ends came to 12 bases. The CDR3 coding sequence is TGTGCCACCAGCAGAGAGCCTGGGTCGGGAGAGACCCAGTACTTC. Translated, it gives CATSREPGSGETQYF.

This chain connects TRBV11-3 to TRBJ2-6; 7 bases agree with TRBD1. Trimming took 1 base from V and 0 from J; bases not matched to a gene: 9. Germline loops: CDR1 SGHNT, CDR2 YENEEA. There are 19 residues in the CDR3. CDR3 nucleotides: TGTGCCAGCAGCTTAGGAGTGACAGGGTTCAGCTCTGGGGCCAACGTCCTGACTTTC. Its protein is CASSLGVTGFSSGANVLTF.

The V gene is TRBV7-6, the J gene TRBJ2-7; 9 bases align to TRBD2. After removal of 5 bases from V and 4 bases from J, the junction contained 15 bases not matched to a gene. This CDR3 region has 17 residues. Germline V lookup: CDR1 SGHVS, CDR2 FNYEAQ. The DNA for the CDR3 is TGTGCCAGCAGCCCCGCCCCAACTAGCGGGCCTATATACGAGCAGTACTTC. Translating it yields CASSPAPTSGPIYEQYF.

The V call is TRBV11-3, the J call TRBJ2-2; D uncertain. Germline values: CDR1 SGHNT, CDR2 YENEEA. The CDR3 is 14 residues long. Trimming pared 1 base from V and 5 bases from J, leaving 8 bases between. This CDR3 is CASSLGPGTGELFF. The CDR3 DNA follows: TGTGCCAGCAGCTTAGGGCCTGGAACCGGGGAGCTGTTTTTT.

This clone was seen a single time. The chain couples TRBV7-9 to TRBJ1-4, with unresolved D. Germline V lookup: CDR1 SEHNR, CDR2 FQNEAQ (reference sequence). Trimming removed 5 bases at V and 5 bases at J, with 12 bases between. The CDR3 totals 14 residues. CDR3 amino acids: CASSRLSRNEKLFF. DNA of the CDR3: TGTGCCAGCAGCAGGTTGAGTCGGAATGAAAAACTGTTTTTT.

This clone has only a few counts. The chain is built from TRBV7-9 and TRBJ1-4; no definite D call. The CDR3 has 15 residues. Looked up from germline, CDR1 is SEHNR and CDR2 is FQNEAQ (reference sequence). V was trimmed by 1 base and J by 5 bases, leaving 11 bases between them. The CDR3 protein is CASSLGLGVNEKLFF. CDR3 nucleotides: TGTGCCAGCAGCTTAGGGCTCGGGGTGAATGAAAAACTGTTTTTT.

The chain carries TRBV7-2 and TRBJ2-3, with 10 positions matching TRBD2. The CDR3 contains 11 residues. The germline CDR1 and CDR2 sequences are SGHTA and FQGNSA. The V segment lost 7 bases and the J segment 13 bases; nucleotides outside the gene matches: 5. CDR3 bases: TGTGCCAGCACCCAAAGCGGGAGGGAGTATTTT. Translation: CASTQSGREYF. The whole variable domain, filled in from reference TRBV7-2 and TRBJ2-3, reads GAGVSQSPSNKVTEKGKDVELRCDPISGHTALYWYRQSLGQGLEFLIYFQGNSAPDKSGLPSDRFSAERTGGSVSTLTIQRTQQEDSAVYLCASTQSGREYFGPGTRLTVL.

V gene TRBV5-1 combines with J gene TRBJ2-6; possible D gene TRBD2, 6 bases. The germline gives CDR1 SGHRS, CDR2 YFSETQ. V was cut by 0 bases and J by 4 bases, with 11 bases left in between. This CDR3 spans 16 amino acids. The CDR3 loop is CASSLDGGTGANVLTF. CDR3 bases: TGCGCCAGCAGCTTGGATGGGGGGACGGGGGCCAACGTCCTGACTTTC.

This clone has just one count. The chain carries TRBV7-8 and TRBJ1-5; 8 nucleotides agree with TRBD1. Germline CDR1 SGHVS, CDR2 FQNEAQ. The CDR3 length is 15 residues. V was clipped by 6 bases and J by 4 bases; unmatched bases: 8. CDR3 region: CASRSGTGANQPQHF. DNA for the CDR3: TGTGCCAGCAGATCCGGGACAGGAGCTAATCAGCCCCAGCATTTT.

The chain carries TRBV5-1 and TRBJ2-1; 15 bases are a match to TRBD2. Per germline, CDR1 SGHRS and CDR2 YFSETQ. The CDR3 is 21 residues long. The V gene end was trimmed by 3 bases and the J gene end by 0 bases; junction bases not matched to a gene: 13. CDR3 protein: CASSWTPGLAGGDSSYNEQFF. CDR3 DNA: TGCGCCAGCAGCTGGACCCCGGGACTAGCGGGGGGCGACAGCTCCTACAATGAGCAGTTCTTC.

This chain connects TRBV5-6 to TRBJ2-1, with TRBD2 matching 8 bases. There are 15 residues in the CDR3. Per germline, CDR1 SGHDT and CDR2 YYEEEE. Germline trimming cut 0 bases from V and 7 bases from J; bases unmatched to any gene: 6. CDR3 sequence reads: CASSLDGGAWNEQFF. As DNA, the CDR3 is TGTGCCAGCAGCTTGGACGGGGGGGCCTGGAATGAGCAGTTCTTC.

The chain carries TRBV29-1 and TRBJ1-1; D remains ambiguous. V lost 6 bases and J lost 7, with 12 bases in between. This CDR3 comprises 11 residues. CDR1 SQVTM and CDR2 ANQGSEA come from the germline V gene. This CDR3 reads CSVTWTGEAFF. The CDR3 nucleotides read TGCAGCGTCACGTGGACGGGTGAAGCTTTCTTT.

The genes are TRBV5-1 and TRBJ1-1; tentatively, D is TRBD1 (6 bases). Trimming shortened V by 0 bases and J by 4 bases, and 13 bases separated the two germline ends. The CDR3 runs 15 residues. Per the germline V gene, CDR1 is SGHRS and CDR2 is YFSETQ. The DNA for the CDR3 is TGCGCCAGCAGCTTGGTTGCGGGGGGCGTCACTGAAGCTTTCTTT. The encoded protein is CASSLVAGGVTEAFF.

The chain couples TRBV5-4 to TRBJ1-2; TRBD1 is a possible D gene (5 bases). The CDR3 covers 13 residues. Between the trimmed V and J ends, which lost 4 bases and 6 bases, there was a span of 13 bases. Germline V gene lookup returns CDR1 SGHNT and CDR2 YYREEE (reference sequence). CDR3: CASSPGGTDGYTF. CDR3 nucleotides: TGTGCCAGCAGCCCTGGGGGGACGGATGGCTACACCTTC.

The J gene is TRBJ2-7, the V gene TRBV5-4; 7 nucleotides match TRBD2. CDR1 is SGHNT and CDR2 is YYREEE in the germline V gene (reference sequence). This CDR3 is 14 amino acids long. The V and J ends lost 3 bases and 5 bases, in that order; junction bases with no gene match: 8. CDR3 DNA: TGTGCCAGCAGCTGGGAGGGGATGGGCCACGAGCAGTACTTC. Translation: CASSWEGMGHEQYF.

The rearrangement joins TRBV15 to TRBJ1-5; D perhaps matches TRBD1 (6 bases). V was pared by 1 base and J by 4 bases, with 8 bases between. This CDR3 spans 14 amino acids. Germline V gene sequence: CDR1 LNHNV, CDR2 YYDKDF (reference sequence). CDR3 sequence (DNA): TGTGCCACCAGCAGAGCAGGGGTTAATCAGCCCCAGCATTTT. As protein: CATSRAGVNQPQHF.

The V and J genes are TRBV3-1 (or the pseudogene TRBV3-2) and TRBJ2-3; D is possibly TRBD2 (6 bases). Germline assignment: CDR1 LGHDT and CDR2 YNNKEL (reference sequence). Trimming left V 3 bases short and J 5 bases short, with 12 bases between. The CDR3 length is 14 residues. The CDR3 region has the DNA TGTGCCAGCAGCCATGGTGGCGGGAAAGATACGCAGTATTTT. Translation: CASSHGGGKDTQYF.

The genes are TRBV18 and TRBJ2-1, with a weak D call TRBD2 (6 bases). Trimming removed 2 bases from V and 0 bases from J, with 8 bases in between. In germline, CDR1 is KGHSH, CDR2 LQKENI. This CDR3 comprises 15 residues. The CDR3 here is CASSPAGISYNEQFF. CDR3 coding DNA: TGTGCCAGCTCACCAGCGGGGATCTCCTACAATGAGCAGTTCTTC.

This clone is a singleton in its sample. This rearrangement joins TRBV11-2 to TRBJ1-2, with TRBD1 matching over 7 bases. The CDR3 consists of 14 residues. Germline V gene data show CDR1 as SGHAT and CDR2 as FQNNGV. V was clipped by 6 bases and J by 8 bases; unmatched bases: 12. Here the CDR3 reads CASRYLAAGGGYTF. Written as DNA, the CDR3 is TGTGCCAGCAGATACTTAGCGGCAGGGGGGGGCTACACCTTC.

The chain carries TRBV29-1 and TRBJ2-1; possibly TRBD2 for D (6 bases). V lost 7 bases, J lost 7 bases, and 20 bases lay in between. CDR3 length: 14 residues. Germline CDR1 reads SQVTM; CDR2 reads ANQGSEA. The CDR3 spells CSAAGTQRSNEQFF. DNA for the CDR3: TGCAGCGCTGCCGGGACTCAACGGAGTAATGAGCAGTTCTTC.

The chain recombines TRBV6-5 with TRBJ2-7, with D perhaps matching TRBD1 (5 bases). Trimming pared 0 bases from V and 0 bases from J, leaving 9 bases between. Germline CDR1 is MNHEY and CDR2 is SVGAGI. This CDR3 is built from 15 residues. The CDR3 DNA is TGTGCCAGCAGTTACTCGAGACAGATCTCCTACGAGCAGTACTTC. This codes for CASSYSRQISYEQYF.

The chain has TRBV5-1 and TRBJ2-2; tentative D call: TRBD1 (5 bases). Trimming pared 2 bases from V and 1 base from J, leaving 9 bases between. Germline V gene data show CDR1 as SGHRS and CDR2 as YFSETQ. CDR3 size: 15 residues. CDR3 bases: TGCGCCAGCAGCTTTTGGCAGGGGAACACCGGGGAGCTGTTTTTT. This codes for CASSFWQGNTGELFF.

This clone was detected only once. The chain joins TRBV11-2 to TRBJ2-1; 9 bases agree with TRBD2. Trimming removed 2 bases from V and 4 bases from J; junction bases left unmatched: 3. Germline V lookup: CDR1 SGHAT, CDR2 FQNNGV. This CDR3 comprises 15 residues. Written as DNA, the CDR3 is TGTGCCAGCAGCTTAATGAGCGGGAGGTACAATGAGCAGTTCTTC. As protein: CASSLMSGRYNEQFF.

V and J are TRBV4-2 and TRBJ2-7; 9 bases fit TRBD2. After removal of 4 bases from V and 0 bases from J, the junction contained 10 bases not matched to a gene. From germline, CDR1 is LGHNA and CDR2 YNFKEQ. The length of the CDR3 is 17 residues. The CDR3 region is CASSRSLGLASSYEQYF. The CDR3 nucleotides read TGTGCCAGCAGCCGCTCCCTGGGACTAGCAAGCTCCTACGAGCAGTACTTC.

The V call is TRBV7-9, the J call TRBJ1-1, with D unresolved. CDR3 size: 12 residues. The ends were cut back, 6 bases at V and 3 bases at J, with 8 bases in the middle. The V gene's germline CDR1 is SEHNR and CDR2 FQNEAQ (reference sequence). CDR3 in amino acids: CASSRQYTEAFF. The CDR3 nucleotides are TGTGCCAGCAGTCGGCAGTACACTGAAGCTTTCTTT.